The 25 T cell receptor beta chains below all came from one sample that was sequenced in a study of T-cell reconstitution after alpha-beta-depleted transplantation in children. TCRbeta library construction was performed incorporating unique molecular identifiers. TCRdb re-analysed the PCR reads in MiXCR, keeping a single row per CDR3 protein. This repertoire shows hundreds of thousands of distinct CDR3 sequences, roughly 15% found once; its top ten account for under 1.2%. Sequences were derived from PBMCs from the stem cell graft donor, sampled from the stem cell graft. The receptors were sampled from a human donor who donated a stem cell graft to a child with acute myeloid leukemia.

This clonotype came up a few times. Written as DNA, the CDR3 is TGTGCCAGCAGTTTGGTCAGCGGGGGACAAGAGACCCAGTACTTC. Its protein is CASSLVSGGQETQYF. The chain couples TRBV27 to TRBJ2-5; 8 nucleotides align to TRBD2. Germline CDR1 reads MNHEY; CDR2 reads SMNVEV (reference sequence). The CDR3 has 15 amino acids. The V gene end was trimmed by 3 bases and the J gene end by 2 bases; junction bases not matched to a gene: 5.

This clonotype was recorded at least ten times. The chain links TRBV10-3 to TRBJ1-1; D gene unclear. V shed 2 bases and J shed 1 base, with 14 bases lying between them. There are 16 residues in the CDR3. Germline assignment: CDR1 ENHRY and CDR2 SYGVKD. The CDR3 spells CAISEPGPGGNTEAFF. The CDR3 region has the DNA TGTGCCATCAGTGAGCCGGGCCCGGGTGGGAACACTGAAGCTTTCTTT.

This clonotype was observed at least ten times. The chain joins TRBV6-5 to TRBJ1-1, with D possibly being TRBD1 (5 bases). The CDR3 is made up of 14 amino acids. Germline loops: CDR1 MNHEY, CDR2 SVGAGI. Trimming cost V 2 bases and J 5 bases, with 12 bases left between them. The CDR3 sequence: CASSYLAGGTEAFF. In nucleotides, the CDR3 is TGTGCCAGCAGTTACCTAGCTGGGGGTACTGAAGCTTTCTTT.

This clonotype has a handful of counts. This sequence joins TRBV29-1 and TRBJ1-2; 7 nucleotides match TRBD1. CDR1 and CDR2 from the germline V gene are SQVTM and ANQGSEA. The junction had 5 bases not matched to a gene; V was cut back by 3 bases and J by 4 bases. This CDR3 contains 13 residues. CDR3 in DNA: TGCAGCGTTGAGCTAGGGACAGTCTATGGCTACACCTTC. Protein sequence: CSVELGTVYGYTF.

This chain uses TRBV11-3 with TRBJ2-1; the D gene is possibly TRBD2 (5 bases). Trimming removed 5 bases from V and 5 bases from J, with 16 bases in between. The CDR3 is 15 residues long. The V gene's germline CDR1 is SGHNT and CDR2 YENEEA. In DNA, the CDR3 is TGTGCCAGCAGCCCAGACGGCGAGGGAGACAATGAGCAGTTCTTC. Its protein is CASSPDGEGDNEQFF.

This clonotype has only a few counts. V and J are TRBV24-1 and TRBJ1-5; TRBD1 matches 7 bases. This CDR3 region has 16 residues. The junction had 10 bases not matched to a gene; V was cut back by 6 bases and J by 3 bases. CDR1 and CDR2 (germline): KGHDR, SFDVKD. The CDR3, as DNA: TGTGCCACCAGTTCAAACCGGGACAGCATCAATCAGCCCCAGCATTTT. Translating gives CATSSNRDSINQPQHF.

This clonotype was recorded many times. V gene TRBV20-1 combines with J gene TRBJ1-3; D is perhaps TRBD1 (5 bases). The V and J ends lost 3 bases and 4 bases respectively, with 7 bases between them. Germline loops: CDR1 DFQATT, CDR2 SNEGSKA (reference sequence). This CDR3 is built from 12 residues. CDR3 bases: TGCAGTGCTAGTCAGGGAGGAAACACCATATATTTT. Translating gives CSASQGGNTIYF.

This clonotype was seen many times. The V and J genes are TRBV12-3 or TRBV12-4 and TRBJ1-2, with D maybe TRBD1 (5 bases). This CDR3 has 11 residues. V was pared by 6 bases and J by 8 bases, with 10 bases between. The CDR3 nucleotides are TGTGCCAGCAGAGCAGGGTACGGCTACACCTTC. Encoded protein: CASRAGYGYTF.

The chain has TRBV5-2 and TRBJ1-5; the table's D gene call, TRBD1, was not cross checked with the DNA. TRBV5-2 is classified as a pseudogene. CDR3 length: 15 residues. The CDR3 sequence is CAMGAQGFSNQPQHF. CDR3 nucleotides: TGTGCCATGGGCGCACAGGGTTTTAGCAATCAGCCCCAGCATTTT.

The sample holds many counts of this clonotype. The chain couples TRBV20-1 to TRBJ1-1, with 7 bases aligning to TRBD1. Germline V CDR1 and CDR2: DFQATT, SNEGSKA (reference sequence). V shed 5 bases and J 0 bases; nucleotides not matched to a gene: 12. This CDR3 has 16 residues. CDR3 in DNA: TGCAGTGCTCGAAGTGGACAGGTTTCCTTGAACACTGAAGCTTTCTTT. It translates to CSARSGQVSLNTEAFF.

This clonotype was picked up many times. The CDR3 is CASSELAGAIYNEQFF. CDR3 DNA: TGTGCCAGCAGTGAACTAGCGGGGGCTATCTACAATGAGCAGTTCTTC. The chain uses TRBV6-4 and TRBJ2-1, with 11 bases aligning to TRBD2. There are 16 residues in the CDR3. The junction had 4 bases not matched to a gene; V was cut back by 3 bases and J by 3 bases. CDR1 MRHNA and CDR2 SNTAGT come from the germline V gene.

This clonotype was picked up many times. The CDR3 sequence is CASSSQDRRLSYEQYF. Written as DNA, the CDR3 is TGTGCCAGCAGCTCCCAAGACAGACGCCTCTCCTACGAGCAGTACTTC. This chain connects TRBV13 to TRBJ2-7; D possibly corresponds to TRBD1 (5 bases). There are 16 residues in the CDR3. Per the germline V gene, CDR1 is PRHDT and CDR2 is FYEKMQ (reference sequence). V was shortened by 4 bases and J by 0 bases, with 16 bases between the two germline ends. Variable domain in full (rest from reference TRBV13 and TRBJ2-7): AAGVIQSPRHLIKEKRETATLKCYPIPRHDTVYWYQQGPGQDPQFLISFYEKMQSDKGSIPDRFSAQQFSDYHSELNMSSLELGDSALYFCASSSQDRRLSYEQYFGPGTRLTVT.

The chain is built from TRBV11-3 and TRBJ1-1; TRBD1 matches at 8 bases. The germline V gene encodes CDR1 SGHNT and CDR2 YENEEA. V dropped 5 bases and J dropped 4; count of bases not matched to a gene: 9. The CDR3 is made up of 15 amino acids. DNA of the CDR3: TGTGCCAGCAGCGCCGGGACAGGTCGTAGCACTGAAGCTTTCTTT. Encoded protein: CASSAGTGRSTEAFF.

This clonotype was observed a handful of times. The chain joins TRBV6-1 to TRBJ1-6; no reliable D call. The CDR3 runs to 15 residues. V was pared by 4 bases and J by 5 bases, with 12 bases between. The germline CDR1 and CDR2 sequences are MNHNS and SASEGT. CDR3 in amino acids: CASSGQRTNNSPLHF. DNA of the CDR3: TGTGCCAGCAGTGGGCAGAGAACTAATAATTCACCCCTCCACTTT.

The chain combines TRBV7-9 with TRBJ2-7; 8 nucleotides line up with TRBD1. Germline trimming cut 5 bases from V and 3 bases from J; bases unmatched to any gene: 6. Germline lookup yields CDR1 SEHNR and CDR2 FQNEAQ (reference sequence). This CDR3 is built from 14 residues. Written as DNA, the CDR3 is TGTGCCAGCAGCCCAGGGGGCTTAAACTACGAGCAGTACTTC. Its protein is CASSPGGLNYEQYF.

This chain connects TRBV28 to TRBJ1-1, with D hard to call. The CDR3 has 15 amino acids. V was cut by 1 base and J by 0 bases, with 9 bases left in between. The germline V gene has CDR1 MDHEN and CDR2 SYDVKM. CDR3 nucleotides: TGTGCCAGCAGTTTATTGCGAGGCCTGAACACTGAAGCTTTCTTT. This gives the protein CASSLLRGLNTEAFF.

This clonotype was observed many times. The rearrangement uses TRBV12-3 or TRBV12-4 and TRBJ2-1; 15 positions agree with TRBD2. V lost 4 bases, J lost 1 base, and 2 bases stayed unmatched. The CDR3 totals 17 residues. CDR3 residues: CASSSGTSGGSYNEQFF. The CDR3 bases are TGTGCCAGCAGTTCCGGGACTAGCGGGGGGTCCTACAATGAGCAGTTCTTC.

The chain couples TRBV24-1 to TRBJ2-1; the D is unclear. V lost 0 bases, J lost 8 bases, and 10 bases lay in between. The length of the CDR3 is 14 residues. In germline, CDR1 is KGHDR, CDR2 SFDVKD. CDR3 protein: CATSDLRQFDEQFF. In DNA, the CDR3 is TGTGCCACCAGTGATTTGAGGCAGTTTGATGAGCAGTTCTTC.

This clonotype was found a few times. The chain is built from TRBV12-3 or TRBV12-4 and TRBJ2-3, with D possibly being TRBD2 (5 bases). The CDR3 sequence is 12 residues long. Between the trimmed V and J ends, which lost 8 bases and 5 bases, there was a span of 11 bases. As DNA, the CDR3 is TGTGCCAGCTCCTGGGCGGGAGATACGCAGTATTTT. It yields the protein CASSWAGDTQYF.

The gene calls are TRBV6-1 and TRBJ1-1; no clear D gene. Trimming took off 10 bases at V and 6 bases at J, with 15 bases between the two ends. Germline V lookup: CDR1 MNHNS, CDR2 SASEGT. The CDR3 has 12 amino acids. The CDR3 nucleotides read TGTGCCACCATGGACGGGTGGGCTGAAGCTTTCTTT. It yields the protein CATMDGWAEAFF.

This rearrangement joins TRBV7-9 to TRBJ1-4; the match to TRBD1 covers 8 bases. The germline V gene encodes CDR1 SEHNR and CDR2 FQNEAQ (reference sequence). The CDR3 contains 15 residues. Trimming removed 1 base from V and 8 bases from J; junction bases left unmatched: 6. CDR3 nucleotides: TGTGCCAGCAGCTTAGGACAGGGGACGAGAGAAAAACTGTTTTTT. Protein product: CASSLGQGTREKLFF.

This clonotype was observed many times. CDR3 DNA: TGTGCCAGCAGCCACAACAGGGGCTGGGAGCAGTACTTC. It yields the protein CASSHNRGWEQYF. The rearrangement uses TRBV12-3 or TRBV12-4 and TRBJ2-7, with TRBD1 identical over 7 bases. The CDR3 spans 13 residues. Losses at the gene ends were 6 bases for V and 7 bases for J; bases not matched to a gene: 9.

This chain joins TRBV4-3 and TRBJ2-7; tentatively, D is TRBD1 or TRBD2 (5 bases each). The germline V gene has CDR1 LGHNA and CDR2 YSLEER. Trimming cost V 0 bases and J 3 bases, with 21 bases left between them. The CDR3 length is 18 residues. The CDR3 DNA reads as TGCGCCAGCAGCCAAGATATTTACCCAGGGACGGATTACTACGAGCAGTACTTC. It encodes CASSQDIYPGTDYYEQYF.

The chain employs TRBV20-1 and TRBJ2-7; D is tentatively TRBD1 or TRBD2 (6 bases each). This CDR3 contains 14 residues. Germline V gene sequence: CDR1 DFQATT, CDR2 SNEGSKA (reference sequence). With 0 bases removed from V and 5 bases from J, the gap between germline ends came to 14 bases. The CDR3 region is CSARDIGGLNEQYV. DNA for the CDR3: TGCAGTGCTAGAGATATTGGGGGGCTGAACGAGCAGTACGTC.

The chain combines TRBV10-3 with TRBJ2-3; 8 bases are a match to TRBD1. The V segment lost 8 bases and the J segment 4 bases; nucleotides outside the gene matches: 11. Germline V gene data show CDR1 as ENHRY and CDR2 as SYGVKD. The CDR3 is 15 residues long. The CDR3 sequence is CAIRDRGDVPDTQYF. The CDR3 coding sequence is TGTGCCATCCGAGACAGGGGCGACGTTCCAGATACGCAGTATTTT.